The present entry profiles one T cell receptor beta chain with its context. The antigen is not known. These data originate in a study of CD8+ T cells in alopecia areata. Treatment described: oral pan-JAK inhibitor, 5-10 mg twice daily. Alopecia areata patients provided lesional scalp punch biopsies and peripheral blood, both collected for the study. The authors sorted CD4+ and CD8+ T cells from PBMCs. The CDR3 has 14 residues. The V end lost 4 bases, the J end lost 7 bases, and 12 bases lay between the germline ends. CDR1 and CDR2 from the germline V gene are SGHNT and YYREEE (reference sequence). RNA extraction was followed by reverse transcription into cDNA, which acted as the sequencing template. The assay was immunoSEQ multiplex PCR, and TCRdb's table has in-frame clones only and misses some. Among roughly 140,000 clones, 80% to 90% were seen once, and the ten largest hold around 25%. Study-level results: Patients displayed less clarity in TCR sharing than mice, a finding possibly related to HLA.

The starting material was CD8+ T cells sorted from blood, obtained at week 4, from a patient treated with tofacitinib. The sequence came from a human donor with alopecia areata. The chain carries TRBV5-4 and TRBJ1-6; D possibly corresponds to TRBD1 (5 bases). The CDR3 DNA reads TGTGCCAGCAGCCTCGCAGGGCCCAATTCACCCCTCCACTTT. It translates to CASSLAGPNSPLHF.